This T cell receptor beta chain comes out of a study of cytotoxic CD8 clonotypes in ibrutinib-treated CLL. Study details: The patient breakdown showed ten to eleven relapsed/refractory and approximately 15 treatment-naive cases, with about 18 IGHV unmutated. Partial responses totalled approximately 24 and complete responses 2; after median about six years, about 15 remained remitted and about twelve progressed. Mean productive templates were over 250,000; mean productive rearrangements were roughly 100,000.

Genomic DNA for TCR beta libraries, 1.5 to 2 micrograms, came from cryopreserved PBMCs. Assay used: immunoSEQ multiplex PCR; TCRdb lists only in-frame clones, some missing. Seen here are a few hundred thousand clones, approximately 80% observed once, and the top ten hold over 5.5%. This receptor was identified in a human donor with chronic lymphocytic leukemia. Specimen: PBMCs, collected before ibrutinib treatment.

The CDR3 loop is CASSGETGGFYEQYF. CDR3 in DNA: TGTGCCAGTAGTGGAGAGACAGGGGGTTTCTACGAGCAGTACTTC. This chain connects TRBV19 to TRBJ2-7, with 9 bases matching TRBD1. V lost 5 bases, J lost 3 bases, and 8 bases stayed unmatched. The germline gives CDR1 LNHDA, CDR2 SQIVND (reference sequence). The CDR3 extends over 15 amino acids. The whole variable domain, filled in from reference TRBV19 and TRBJ2-7, reads DGGITQSPKYLFRKEGQNVTLSCEQNLNHDAMYWYRQDPGQGLRLIYYSQIVNDFQKGDIAEGYSVSREKKESFPLTVTSAQKNPTAFYLCASSGETGGFYEQYFGPGTRLTVT.